Below, 30 T cell receptor beta chains from the same sample are listed, as sequenced in a study of T-cell reconstitution after alpha-beta-depleted transplantation in children. For TCRbeta, the library was prepared with unique molecular identifiers. Each CDR3 protein is one row after TCRdb ran MiXCR on the PCR reads. Among 300,000 or so distinct CDR3 sequences, more than 20% were seen once, and the ten largest hold 9.5% to 13%. The starting material was PBMCs, mostly from graft donor cells, obtained 180 days after TCRalphabeta/CD19-depleted stem cell transplant. Receptor source: a male patient under 18 who had a stem cell transplant for acute lymphoblastic leukemia, so the T cells may come from the graft donor.

The genes are TRBV7-9 and TRBJ2-7, with D tentatively TRBD1 or TRBD2 (9 bases each). Germline V gives CDR1 SEHNR, CDR2 FQNEAQ (reference sequence). This CDR3 spans 16 amino acids. V dropped 2 bases and J dropped 3 bases, with 17 bases sitting between them. For the CDR3, the DNA is TGTGCCAGCAGCTTACCAGCGGGGGGACAGGGCTACGAGCAGTACTTC. Its protein is CASSLPAGGQGYEQYF.

This clonotype was observed a handful of times. The V call is TRBV28, the J call TRBJ2-7; 7 positions match TRBD1. This CDR3 has 16 amino acids. V lost 3 bases to trimming and J lost 4 bases; unmatched junction nucleotides: 12. CDR1 and CDR2 from the germline V gene are MDHEN and SYDVKM. In DNA, the CDR3 is TGTGCCAGCAGTTTTCCCCCGGACAGGTGGGATTACGAGCAGTACTTC. Residues: CASSFPPDRWDYEQYF.

This clonotype came up a few times. This chain links TRBV5-1 with TRBJ1-1, with D possibly being TRBD1 (6 bases). Trimming shortened V by 4 bases and J by 5 bases, and 21 bases separated the two germline ends. Germline V gives CDR1 SGHRS, CDR2 YFSETQ. The CDR3 is made up of 16 amino acids. The CDR3 nucleotides are TGCGCCAGCAGCGGATCAACAGGGAGGAGGATGACTGAAGCTTTCTTT. Its translation: CASSGSTGRRMTEAFF.

The chain uses TRBV12-3 or TRBV12-4 and TRBJ2-7; TRBD2 matches 7 bases. V gave up 1 base and J gave up 6 bases; unmatched junction bases: 6. This CDR3 region has 14 residues. The CDR3 is CASSLVGGPVEQYF. CDR3 in DNA: TGTGCCAGCAGTTTAGTGGGAGGGCCGGTCGAGCAGTACTTC.

This clonotype turned up a few times. The genes are TRBV24-1 and TRBJ2-5, with TRBD2 matching over 7 bases. Germline lookup yields CDR1 KGHDR and CDR2 SFDVKD. CDR3 length: 16 amino acids. V trimming: 2 bases; J trimming: 7 bases; junction bases outside the gene matches: 12. In nucleotides, the CDR3 is TGTGCCACCAGTGATTCTGGCCTAGCGGACCCAAGGACCCAGTACTTC. Its protein is CATSDSGLADPRTQYF.

The chain is built from TRBV25-1 and TRBJ2-7; D not resolved. The V and J ends lost 5 bases and 2 bases respectively, with 10 bases between them. The CDR3 is 13 residues long. Germline lookup yields CDR1 MGHDK and CDR2 SYGVNS. The chain's CDR3 is CASSLESPYEQYF. The DNA for the CDR3 is TGTGCCAGCAGTCTGGAGAGCCCCTACGAGCAGTACTTC.

The CDR3: CATSTGLNTGELFF. The CDR3 DNA sequence: TGTGCCACCAGCACCGGCCTTAACACCGGGGAGCTGTTTTTT. The genes are TRBV15 and TRBJ2-2; D not certain. The germline CDR1 and CDR2 sequences are LNHNV and YYDKDF (reference sequence). The V end lost 4 bases, the J end lost 2 bases, and 8 bases lay between the germline ends. This CDR3 spans 14 amino acids.

The chain combines TRBV12-3 or TRBV12-4 with TRBJ2-1; possibly TRBD1 for D (6 bases). The length of the CDR3 is 16 residues. V was clipped by 4 bases and J by 4 bases, with 17 bases between them. In nucleotides, the CDR3 is TGTGCCAGCAGTTGGGCGTGGACAGTGAAATACAATGAGCAGTTCTTC. Translating it yields CASSWAWTVKYNEQFF.

The chain has TRBV20-1 and TRBJ2-7, with TRBD2 matching over 10 bases. V shed 1 base, J shed 7 bases, and the junction held 7 bases outside the gene matches. The germline CDR1 and CDR2 sequences are DFQATT and SNEGSKA (reference sequence). This CDR3 spans 14 amino acids. The CDR3 loop reads CSARGLAGAGEQYF. The CDR3 DNA is TGCAGTGCTAGAGGTCTAGCGGGAGCGGGGGAGCAGTACTTC.

The chain couples TRBV12-3 or TRBV12-4 to TRBJ2-1; 8 nucleotides agree with TRBD2. With V trimmed by 5 bases and J by 5 bases, 11 bases remained unmatched. This CDR3 is 16 amino acids long. In DNA, the CDR3 is TGTGCCAGCAGTATACCGGGACTAGGCTCACACAATGAGCAGTTCTTC. Protein: CASSIPGLGSHNEQFF.

This clonotype appeared a few times. The chain uses TRBV2 and TRBJ2-1; tentatively, D is TRBD1 or TRBD2 (5 bases each). Germline lookup yields CDR1 SNHLY and CDR2 FYNNEI. V lost 4 bases to trimming and J lost 9 bases, with 28 bases between them. The CDR3 totals 18 residues. This chain's CDR3 is CASSGGDGGLSGPVEQFF. The CDR3 DNA reads TGTGCCAGCAGTGGAGGGGACGGCGGCCTGAGTGGTCCGGTTGAGCAGTTCTTC.

As concerns this clonotype: A much larger clone sits a single nucleotide away, making a read error possible. The gene calls are TRBV12-3 or TRBV12-4 and TRBJ2-5, with TRBD1 matching 7 bases. This CDR3 has 16 residues. Here the CDR3 reads CASSLGGQPSWGTQCF. CDR3 sequence (DNA): TGTGCCAGCAGTTTAGGGGGACAGCCATCCTGGGGGACCCAGTGCTTC.

This clonotype was recorded a few times. The J gene is TRBJ2-1, the V gene TRBV15; 10 nucleotides align to TRBD2. Losses at the gene ends were 7 bases for V and 7 bases for J; bases not matched to a gene: 13. CDR1 LNHNV and CDR2 YYDKDF come from the germline V gene (reference sequence). This CDR3 comprises 16 residues. This CDR3 is CATKGGHGLAVNEQFF. CDR3 nucleotide sequence: TGTGCCACCAAAGGGGGGCACGGACTAGCGGTTAATGAGCAGTTCTTC.

This clonotype was recorded a few times. V usage is TRBV18 and J usage is TRBJ1-4; 7 nucleotides agree with TRBD1. V gave up 3 bases and J gave up 0 bases; unmatched junction bases: 4. The CDR3 runs to 16 residues. The germline CDR1 and CDR2 sequences are KGHSH and LQKENI. The CDR3 DNA sequence: TGTGCCAGCTCACCCGGACAGGCTTCAACTAATGAAAAACTGTTTTTT. Its translation: CASSPGQASTNEKLFF.

This clonotype came up once. The rearrangement joins TRBV5-6 to TRBJ2-2, with no clear D. This CDR3 comprises 13 residues. Deletions cut 5 bases from V and 1 base from J, with 6 bases between. CDR1 and CDR2 (germline): SGHDT, YYEEEE. CDR3 sequence (DNA): TGTGCCAGCAGGTTGAAGAACACCGGGGAGCTGTTTTTT. It translates to CASRLKNTGELFF.

V is TRBV12-3 or TRBV12-4 and J is TRBJ2-1; 10 bases are a match to TRBD2. V trimming: 5 bases; J trimming: 2 bases; junction bases outside the gene matches: 9. The CDR3 length is 17 residues. CDR3 amino acids: CASSPTGTSATYNEQFF. The CDR3 DNA reads TGTGCCAGCAGTCCGACCGGGACTAGCGCAACCTACAATGAGCAGTTCTTC.

This chain connects TRBV27 to TRBJ2-7; D unclear. Between the trimmed V and J ends, which lost 6 bases and 4 bases, there was a span of 16 bases. The CDR3 covers 14 residues. Germline V gives CDR1 MNHEY, CDR2 SMNVEV (reference sequence). The CDR3 sequence is CASSYLSKLYEQYF. The CDR3 DNA reads as TGTGCCAGCAGCTATCTTTCTAAACTTTACGAGCAGTACTTC.

V and J are TRBV5-1 and TRBJ2-1; tentatively, D is TRBD2 (6 bases). The CDR3 runs 13 residues. CDR1 SGHRS and CDR2 YFSETQ come from the germline V gene. V was clipped by 1 base and J by 15 bases, with 17 bases between them. The CDR3: CASSLQPSDRPFF. The CDR3 nucleotides are TGCGCCAGCAGCTTGCAACCTAGCGACCGACCGTTCTTC.

This clonotype occurred a few times. The chain is built from TRBV4-1 and TRBJ2-7; no clear D. The CDR3 is made up of 17 amino acids. The V end was cut by 0 bases, the J end by 0 bases, with 15 bases between. Germline V gene sequence: CDR1 MGHRA, CDR2 YSYEKL. CDR3 loop: CASSQEPRERISYEQYF. CDR3 nucleotide sequence: TGCGCCAGCAGCCAAGAACCAAGAGAGAGAATCTCCTACGAGCAGTACTTC.

V usage is TRBV6-5 and J usage is TRBJ2-1; D might be TRBD1 or TRBD2, each matching 5 bases. This CDR3 has 19 amino acids. The V gene's germline CDR1 is MNHEY and CDR2 SVGAGI. The ends were cut back, 2 bases at V and 2 bases at J, with 22 bases in the middle. The CDR3 coding sequence is TGTGCCAGCAGTTACGAGGGGTCGGGCAGTCTCGTCCCCTACAATGAGCAGTTCTTC. It encodes CASSYEGSGSLVPYNEQFF.

The genes are TRBV29-1 and TRBJ2-7, with 13 positions matching TRBD2. Per the germline V gene, CDR1 is SQVTM and CDR2 is ANQGSEA. This CDR3 comprises 17 residues. The V and J ends lost 6 bases and 0 bases, in that order; junction bases with no gene match: 11. In DNA, the CDR3 is TGCAGCGTCCTAAATGGACTAGCGGGAGAAAGCTCCTACGAGCAGTACTTC. Translation: CSVLNGLAGESSYEQYF.

Note on this clonotype: A read error may account for a junction end that differs from germline. The genes are TRBV28 and TRBJ1-2; 8 bases line up with TRBD1. The germline CDR1 and CDR2 sequences are MDHEN and SYDVKM. The CDR3 has 13 amino acids. The CDR3 here is CASSPDRVNGDTF. CDR3 coding DNA: TGTGCCAGCAGTCCGGACAGGGTAAATGGCGACACCTTC.

This clonotype was counted ten times or more. The rearrangement joins TRBV5-1 to TRBJ2-1; TRBD2 matches 10 bases. Germline V gene data show CDR1 as SGHRS and CDR2 as YFSETQ. This CDR3 is 13 amino acids long. With V trimmed by 2 bases and J by 10 bases, 3 bases remained unmatched. CDR3 in amino acids: CASSLLAGNEQFF. The DNA of the CDR3 is TGCGCCAGCAGCTTACTAGCGGGAAACGAGCAGTTCTTC. Full variable domain (remainder filled in from reference TRBV5-1 and TRBJ2-1): KAGVTQTPRYLIKTRGQQVTLSCSPISGHRSVSWYQQTPGQGLQFLFEYFSETQRNKGNFPGRFSGRQFSNSRSEMNVSTLELGDSALYLCASSLLAGNEQFFGPGTRLTVL.

V is TRBV5-1 and J is TRBJ1-1; 9 bases agree with TRBD1. V was pared by 2 bases and J by 4 bases, with 3 bases of the junction left unmatched. The CDR3 runs to 14 residues. Germline-derived CDR1 and CDR2 are SGHRS and YFSETQ. The CDR3 protein is CASSLRQGGTEAFF. As DNA, the CDR3 is TGCGCCAGCAGCTTAAGACAGGGGGGCACTGAAGCTTTCTTT.

Only a few counts were recorded for this clonotype. The chain recombines TRBV13 with TRBJ2-1, with 9 bases fitting TRBD2. The CDR3 is made up of 23 amino acids. V shed 5 bases and J 0 bases; nucleotides not matched to a gene: 26. CDR1 is PRHDT, CDR2 FYEKMQ, per germline (reference sequence). The CDR3 sequence is CASSRRTSQGRLAGRNSYNEQFF. The CDR3, as DNA: TGTGCCAGCAGCCGTAGGACCTCTCAGGGTCGCCTAGCGGGGCGAAACTCCTACAATGAGCAGTTCTTC.

As to this clonotype: An end of the junction differs from the germline gene, which may be a read error. J is TRBJ1-5 and V is TRBV20-1, with unresolved D. The CDR3 length is 18 residues. Germline V gene lookup returns CDR1 DFQATT and CDR2 SNEGSKA (reference sequence). The CDR3 DNA sequence: TGCTGTGCTAGAGATCGTATCATGGAGCGAATAGTAAATCAGCCCCAGCATTTT. Amino acid sequence: CCARDRIMERIVNQPQHF.

By share of the sample, this clonotype is medium-sized (0.01 to 0.1%). The rearrangement links TRBV12-3 or TRBV12-4 to TRBJ2-7; 7 positions agree with TRBD1. V lost 1 base to trimming and J lost 3 bases; unmatched junction nucleotides: 3. The CDR3 spans 14 residues. CDR3 sequence: CASSLGHRGYEQYF. The CDR3 DNA sequence: TGTGCCAGCAGTTTAGGGCACAGGGGCTACGAGCAGTACTTC.

This clonotype appeared a few times. V is TRBV7-3 and J is TRBJ2-5, with 9 bases identical to TRBD1. V trimming: 2 bases; J trimming: 7 bases; junction bases outside the gene matches: 2. CDR1 and CDR2 (germline): SGHTA, FQGTGA. The CDR3 extends over 13 amino acids. CDR3 nucleotides: TGTGCCAGCAGCTTAGGACAGGGGCTGACCCAGTACTTC. It yields the protein CASSLGQGLTQYF.

The chain couples TRBV3-1 to TRBJ2-1; D perhaps matches TRBD2 (6 bases). Trimming pared 5 bases from V and 6 bases from J, leaving 11 bases between. The CDR3 extends over 13 amino acids. Looked up from germline, CDR1 is LGHDT and CDR2 is YNNKEL (reference sequence). The CDR3 loop reads CASSTSSVNEQFF. The CDR3 nucleotides read TGTGCCAGCAGCACCTCTAGCGTCAATGAGCAGTTCTTC.

The chain carries TRBV27 and TRBJ2-3; D is unclear. V was trimmed by 3 bases and J by 4 bases, leaving 8 bases between them. The CDR3 runs 13 residues. The germline CDR1 and CDR2 sequences are MNHEY and SMNVEV (reference sequence). This chain's CDR3 is CASSFLGSDTQYF. The CDR3 nucleotides read TGTGCCAGCAGTTTCTTAGGGTCAGATACGCAGTATTTT.